This T cell receptor (beta chain) was profiled in a study of technical replicates of blood from a handful of donors. V shed 3 bases, J shed 3 bases, and the junction held 2 bases outside the gene matches. CDR3 length: 14 amino acids. Germline CDR1 reads SGHNT; CDR2 reads YYREEE (reference sequence). In its sample, this clone was seen once. Repertoires were generated with immunoSEQ multiplex PCR, while TCRdb's copy carries only in-frame clones and drops some. The sample shows roughly 79,000 clones, around four fifths of them seen only once. This chain connects TRBV5-4 to TRBJ2-2, with 7 bases matching TRBD1. The sequenced material came from PBMCs. The source is a human donor in good health. Some clones in this sample may be carry-over from other donors' samples. CDR3 sequence (DNA): TGTGCCAGCAGCTCGGGACAGTACACCGGGGAGCTGTTTTTT. This translates into CASSSGQYTGELFF.